This TCR beta chain originates from a study of control samples from healthy donors and cancer patients (TCRdb year 2020). On this clone itself: The clone's antigen remains unknown. No base-level quality is on record; no much larger clone is a single base apart.

To prepare the library, the immunoSEQ multiplex PCR assay was applied. TCRdb retrieved this table from immuneACCESS and kept in-frame rearrangements only. Not all clones are present; in checked studies, unresolved V genes account for under half, and no reason is known for the remainder. Recorded for this sample are roughly 130,000 clones; over 75% of them occurred a single time. The biggest ten clones account for roughly 2.7% of the sample. A distance of 15 bases separates the germline ends of V and J, which lose 2 bases and 5 bases respectively. CDR1 and CDR2 (MNHEY, SVGAGI) derive from the germline V gene. The CDR3, cysteine through phenylalanine, is 15 amino acids long. Of all the DNA, just the CDR3 is kept, 45 bases in frame from base 1.

The sequence was collected from a man aged 18-30 years in good health. Material for sequencing was blood. The chain is made from TRBV6-5 and TRBJ1-1; the D gene lacks a confident call. CDR3 reads: CASSYHAGLGTEAFF. In nucleotide form, the sequence is TGTGCCAGCAGTTACCACGCGGGGTTAGGGACTGAAGCTTTCTTT.